There are a few counts of the clone carrying this T cell receptor (beta chain). Its specificity is not known. Germline values: CDR1 SNHLY, CDR2 FYNNEI. Trimming removed 8 bases from V and 0 bases from J, with 7 bases in between. The CDR3 has 12 amino acids. This entry is derived from a study of cytomegalovirus exposure and HLA in healthy donors. Study-level results: Generally TCR sequences proved uncommon, though certain public TCRs appeared in numerous donors. There were about 160 TCR beta chains listed as cytomegalovirus-associated. The CMV antigen specificity of a few CMV-associated chains was confirmed through in vitro analysis.

The donors were members of the validation cohort, which comprised 120 subjects and was separate from the first cohort of about 700 subjects. Libraries were prepared by immunoSEQ multiplex PCR; TCRdb keeps only in-frame clonotypes and omits some of them. The sample contains roughly 120,000 clones, around 88% of which appear only once. Material: PBMCs. This TCR came from a man aged 18 to 29 in good health and CMV-seronegative. This sequence joins TRBV2 and TRBJ1-2, with TRBD1 as a possible D gene (6 bases). CDR3 coding DNA: TGTGCCAGCGGACAGTCTAACTATGGCTACACCTTC. Residues: CASGQSNYGYTF.